Presented here are 23 T cell receptor beta chains from one specimen sequenced in a study of blood T cell repertoires in COVID-19. Sequenced by immunoSEQ multiplex PCR; TCRdb stores in-frame clones only, minus some. The table includes 190,000 or so clones, roughly 81% detected once. The source material was peripheral blood. Receptors were obtained from a woman over 75 with COVID-19, enrolled during active disease.

The V call is TRBV11-1, the J call TRBJ2-3, with 8 bases identical to TRBD2. The CDR3 runs 15 residues. Looked up from germline, CDR1 is SGHAT and CDR2 is FQDESV (reference sequence). Trimming cost V 1 base and J 2 bases; bases outside gene matches: 2. The CDR3 here is CASSLVAGFTDTQYF. DNA for the CDR3: TGTGCCAGCAGCTTAGTAGCGGGGTTCACAGATACGCAGTATTTT.

The rearrangement links TRBV5-6 to TRBJ2-6; no clear D gene. Per germline, CDR1 SGHDT and CDR2 YYEEEE. Trimming stripped 0 bases from V and 8 bases from J, with 12 bases between. The length of the CDR3 is 15 residues. The CDR3 nucleotides read TGTGCCAGCAGCTTGGGGGCAGGCCCATCCAACGTCCTGACTTTC. Amino acids: CASSLGAGPSNVLTF.

V gene TRBV18 combines with J gene TRBJ2-6; D unresolved. The CDR3 sequence is 15 residues long. In germline, CDR1 is KGHSH, CDR2 LQKENI. With 4 bases removed from V and 1 base from J, the gap between germline ends came to 8 bases. CDR3 loop: CASSLSVSGANVLTF. The CDR3 DNA sequence: TGTGCCAGCTCACTGTCTGTGTCTGGGGCCAACGTCCTGACTTTC.

The rearrangement uses TRBV10-3 and TRBJ1-2; no clear D. Germline loops: CDR1 ENHRY, CDR2 SYGVKD. The CDR3 has 12 amino acids. Trimming left V 3 bases short and J 5 bases short, with 7 bases between. CDR3 DNA sequence: TGTGCCATCAGTGAAGGAGGATATGGCTACACCTTC. Residues: CAISEGGYGYTF.

The V call is TRBV5-1, the J call TRBJ2-5, with TRBD2 matching over 14 bases. This CDR3 spans 17 amino acids. With V trimmed by 0 bases and J by 3 bases, 4 bases remained unmatched. CDR1 is SGHRS, CDR2 YFSETQ, per germline. The CDR3 loop reads CASSLAGLAGVKETQYF. The CDR3 DNA reads as TGCGCCAGCAGCTTGGCGGGACTAGCGGGAGTTAAAGAGACCCAGTACTTC.

This clone was observed a handful of times. The rearrangement joins TRBV19 to TRBJ2-3; 10 bases are shared with TRBD2. With V trimmed by 6 bases and J by 0 bases, 3 bases remained unmatched. The CDR3 has 15 residues. Per the germline V gene, CDR1 is LNHDA and CDR2 is SQIVND (reference sequence). CDR3 DNA sequence: TGTGCCAGTAGGGAACTAGCGGGAAGCACAGATACGCAGTATTTT. Amino acid sequence: CASRELAGSTDTQYF.

The V gene is TRBV6-1, the J gene TRBJ2-2, with TRBD2 identical over 11 bases. The ends lost 2 bases at V and 7 bases at J; junction bases unmatched: 6. The V gene's germline CDR1 is MNHNS and CDR2 SASEGT. The CDR3 runs 16 residues. For the CDR3, the DNA is TGTGCCAGCAGTGAAATACTAGCGGGAGCGGGCGGGGAGCTGTTTTTT. Translating gives CASSEILAGAGGELFF.

V usage is TRBV11-2 and J usage is TRBJ2-7; 14 bases map to TRBD2. The germline CDR1 and CDR2 sequences are SGHAT and FQNNGV. Losses at the gene ends were 1 base for V and 2 bases for J; bases not matched to a gene: 1. The CDR3 extends over 16 amino acids. The CDR3 nucleotides read TGTGCCAGCAGCTTAGGGGGACTAGCGGGGGCCTACGAGCAGTACTTC. Translating gives CASSLGGLAGAYEQYF.

The J gene is TRBJ2-3, the V gene TRBV2, with D possibly TRBD2 on 5 matching bases. V lost 4 bases to trimming and J lost 6 bases, with 5 bases between them. Germline-derived CDR1 and CDR2 are SNHLY and FYNNEI. The CDR3 totals 11 residues. CDR3: CASSAGDTQYF. CDR3 bases: TGTGCCAGCAGTGCGGGGGATACGCAGTATTTT.

This chain joins TRBV28 and TRBJ2-1; 7 bases fit TRBD1. With V trimmed by 6 bases and J by 2 bases, 10 bases remained unmatched. The germline V gene has CDR1 MDHEN and CDR2 SYDVKM. This CDR3 contains 16 residues. The CDR3 reads CASRRLLGGAYNEQFF. CDR3 in DNA: TGTGCCAGCAGACGTCTACTAGGGGGCGCCTACAATGAGCAGTTCTTC.

The chain combines TRBV27 with TRBJ2-7; 7 bases align to TRBD1. There are 13 residues in the CDR3. The V gene end was trimmed by 6 bases and the J gene end by 2 bases; junction bases not matched to a gene: 4. The germline CDR1 and CDR2 sequences are MNHEY and SMNVEV (reference sequence). CDR3 amino acids: CASSRQGPYEQYF. The CDR3 DNA sequence: TGTGCCAGCAGCAGACAGGGCCCCTACGAGCAGTACTTC.

The chain couples TRBV29-1 to TRBJ2-7, with D possibly being TRBD2 (5 bases). The CDR3 sequence is 13 residues long. Trimming pared 1 base from V and 4 bases from J, leaving 11 bases between. Germline V CDR1 and CDR2: SQVTM, ANQGSEA. The chain's CDR3 is CSVEVPPGYEQYF. CDR3 bases: TGCAGCGTTGAAGTCCCCCCGGGATACGAGCAGTACTTC.

V gene TRBV2 combines with J gene TRBJ2-7; perhaps TRBD2 as D (5 bases). The V gene's germline CDR1 is SNHLY and CDR2 FYNNEI. The CDR3 spans 12 residues. V was clipped by 9 bases and J by 3 bases, with 12 bases between them. The CDR3: CASNGILYEQYF. In nucleotides, the CDR3 is TGTGCCAGTAACGGGATCCTCTACGAGCAGTACTTC. The whole variable domain, filled in from reference TRBV2 and TRBJ2-7, reads EPEVTQTPSHQVTQMGQEVILRCVPISNHLYFYWYRQILGQKVEFLVSFYNNEISEKSEIFDDQFSVERPDGSNFTLKIRSTKLEDSAMYFCASNGILYEQYFGPGTRLTVT.

The rearrangement links TRBV29-1 to TRBJ1-6; TRBD1 agrees at 7 bases. Germline loops: CDR1 SQVTM, CDR2 ANQGSEA. V shed 4 bases and J 7 bases; nucleotides not matched to a gene: 4. The CDR3 spans 13 residues. The CDR3 DNA follows: TGCAGCGTTGGGGAAGGGGGCAATTCACCCCTCCACTTT. Translation gives CSVGEGGNSPLHF.

The DNA for the CDR3 is TGTGCCAGCAGTGAAGGGTCAGGGGGGTTGGATACGCAGTATTTT. Amino acid sequence: CASSEGSGGLDTQYF. The chain employs TRBV6-1 and TRBJ2-3, with TRBD1 as a possible D gene (7 bases). This CDR3 has 15 residues. Germline CDR1 MNHNS, CDR2 SASEGT. V shed 1 base and J shed 6 bases, with 14 bases lying between them.

The V gene is TRBV5-1, the J gene TRBJ1-2; the D gene is possibly TRBD1 (5 bases). The CDR3 sequence is 13 residues long. Germline CDR1 is SGHRS and CDR2 is YFSETQ. Trimming stripped 5 bases from V and 8 bases from J, with 16 bases between. CDR3 in DNA: TGCGCCAGCAGGATAGACGCCCAGGGAGGCTACACCTTC. It specifies CASRIDAQGGYTF.

The chain has TRBV28 and TRBJ2-7; D is uncertain. The germline gives CDR1 MDHEN, CDR2 SYDVKM. The CDR3 runs to 13 residues. Trimming shortened V by 6 bases and J by 0 bases, and 9 bases separated the two germline ends. The CDR3 is CASRPPGSYEQYF. Written as DNA, the CDR3 is TGTGCCAGCAGACCCCCGGGCTCCTACGAGCAGTACTTC.

The rearrangement links TRBV7-9 to TRBJ2-7, with D hard to call. Germline CDR1 is SEHNR and CDR2 is FQNEAQ (reference sequence). Between the trimmed V and J ends, which lost 1 base and 7 bases, there was a span of 8 bases. CDR3 length equals 12 residues. CDR3 sequence reads: CASSLGPKEQYF. CDR3 bases: TGTGCCAGCAGCTTAGGGCCAAAAGAGCAGTACTTC.

The rearrangement joins TRBV3-1 (or the pseudogene TRBV3-2) to TRBJ1-5; D is unclear. CDR1 and CDR2 (germline): LGHDT, YNNKEL (reference sequence). Trimming removed 0 bases from V and 4 bases from J, with 13 bases in between. CDR3 length equals 16 residues. The CDR3 region is CASSQEPPGGNQPQHF. The CDR3 nucleotides are TGTGCCAGCAGCCAAGAACCCCCTGGAGGAAATCAGCCCCAGCATTTT.

This rearrangement joins TRBV21-1 to TRBJ2-6; whether TRBD2, the table's D call, matches the DNA was not checked. TRBV21-1 is shown as a pseudogene. The CDR3 length is 15 residues. The CDR3 DNA sequence: TGTGCCAGCAGCAGAACTAGAATTGGGGCCAACGTCCTGACTTTC. Protein product: CASSRTRIGANVLTF.

The V gene is TRBV19, the J gene TRBJ2-1; D remains ambiguous. Trimming removed 11 bases at V and 5 bases at J, with 16 bases between. The CDR3 extends over 13 amino acids. Germline V gives CDR1 LNHDA, CDR2 SQIVND (reference sequence). CDR3 residues: CAPRNSPNNEQFF. CDR3 bases: TGTGCCCCGAGAAACAGCCCGAACAATGAGCAGTTCTTC.

The chain employs TRBV7-8 and TRBJ1-4, with D maybe TRBD1 (6 bases). In germline, CDR1 is SGHVS, CDR2 FQNEAQ. There are 14 residues in the CDR3. V lost 2 bases to trimming and J lost 4 bases, with 8 bases between them. For the CDR3, the DNA is TGTGCCAGCAGCTTATGGACAGTTAATGAAAAACTGTTTTTT. Residues: CASSLWTVNEKLFF. The complete variable domain, with remaining parts taken from reference TRBV7-8 and TRBJ1-4, reads GAGVSQSPRYKVAKRGQDVALRCDPISGHVSLFWYQQALGQGPEFLTYFQNEAQLDKSGLPSDRFFAERPEGSVSTLKIQRTQQEDSAVYLCASSLWTVNEKLFFGSGTQLSVL.

The chain has TRBV9 and TRBJ2-1, with 10 bases aligning to TRBD2. The CDR3 is 18 amino acids. V lost 2 bases, J lost 1 base, and 9 bases stayed unmatched. Germline assignment: CDR1 SGDLS and CDR2 YYNGEE. DNA of the CDR3: TGTGCCAGCAGCGTGGGCCTAGCGGGGGCAGTATCCTACAATGAGCAGTTCTTC. Its translation is CASSVGLAGAVSYNEQFF.